This TCR beta chain appears in the sequencing data of a study of T cells in Graves' hyperthyroidism and ophthalmopathy. Amplified regions were TCR beta CDR3 sequences from RNA transcripts. With the HTBI primer set, the TCR CDR3 went through a first round of RT-PCR. TCRdb recomputed calls from the multiplex PCR reads with MiXCR, one row per CDR3 protein. There are hundreds of thousands of distinct CDR3 sequences in the sample; roughly 37% occur only once, and 7% to 10% lies in the top ten. With a duration under 2 months, the hyperthyroidism was newly diagnosed in patients aged 18 to 65. This clonotype was seen repeatedly, ten times or more. The trim removed 5 bases at V and 7 bases at J, leaving 14 bases unmatched. The germline gives CDR1 SGHVS, CDR2 FQNEAQ. This CDR3 is 16 amino acids long.

The specimen was blood. The origin of this receptor is a man aged 18 to 29 with Graves' hyperthyroidism. The chain links TRBV7-8 to TRBJ1-5; 7 nucleotides align to TRBD1. In DNA form, the CDR3 reads TGTGCCAGCAGCCCATCCGGGGGACAGAAAACCCAGCCCCAGCATTTT. Translating gives CASSPSGGQKTQPQHF. Looking up the rest from reference TRBV7-8 and TRBJ1-5 gives the full variable domain: GAGVSQSPRYKVAKRGQDVALRCDPISGHVSLFWYQQALGQGPEFLTYFQNEAQLDKSGLPSDRFFAERPEGSVSTLKIQRTQQEDSAVYLCASSPSGGQKTQPQHFGDGTRLSIL.